This T cell receptor beta chain was recorded in a study of blood T cell repertoires in COVID-19. Study overall: Samples taken during acute and convalescent COVID-19 were collected in the United States, Italy and Spain.

The ends lost 2 bases at V and 4 bases at J; junction bases unmatched: 5. The CDR3 runs 16 residues. Germline assignment: CDR1 SGDLS and CDR2 YYNGEE. In the original workflow: Amplifying reference gene primers gave estimates of nucleated cell counts. TCRdb keeps only in-frame clones here, not all; method: immunoSEQ multiplex PCR. V, J and clone size are taken as reported in that table, and D and trimming were inferred from the DNA itself. The sample records approximately 170,000 clones, about 86% being singletons. Clinical histories supplied by participants themselves formed the basis of cohort assignment.

Material: PBMCs or T cells enriched from blood (not recorded which). The chain is built from TRBV9 and TRBJ2-5; 13 bases fit TRBD2. The TCR was taken from a woman aged 45-59 years in a cohort exposed to, infected with or recovered from COVID-19 (not recorded which). CDR3: CASSVGTSGVRETQYF. CDR3 nucleotides: TGTGCCAGCAGCGTGGGGACTAGCGGGGTCCGAGAGACCCAGTACTTC.